A single sample gave rise to the 29 T cell receptor beta chains below, sequenced in a study of cytomegalovirus exposure and HLA in healthy donors. PCR amplification relied on 60 Vbeta primers (plus 13 Jbeta primers). Some clones are missing from TCRdb's copy, which holds only in-frame ones; the method was immunoSEQ multiplex PCR. Seen here are over 130,000 clones, approximately 70% observed once, and the top ten hold 6.5%. Sequenced input: PBMCs. These receptors were collected from a woman aged 55-69 years in good health and CMV-seronegative.

This chain uses TRBV9 with TRBJ2-7; 14 bases map to TRBD2. V shed 0 bases and J 1 base; nucleotides not matched to a gene: 0. The CDR3 has 16 residues. Germline V gene sequence: CDR1 SGDLS, CDR2 YYNGEE. CDR3 in amino acids: CASSVGTSGGSYEQYF. CDR3 sequence (DNA): TGTGCCAGCAGCGTAGGGACTAGCGGGGGGTCCTACGAGCAGTACTTC.

The chain links TRBV19 to TRBJ1-5; 7 nucleotides align to TRBD1. CDR3 length: 15 amino acids. The germline V gene encodes CDR1 LNHDA and CDR2 SQIVND (reference sequence). Trimming at V came to 8 bases and at J to 0 bases, leaving 7 bases not matched to a gene. CDR3 sequence: CASRQGQYSNQPQHF. The CDR3 DNA sequence: TGTGCCAGTCGACAGGGCCAGTATAGCAATCAGCCCCAGCATTTT.

The chain uses TRBV6-1 and TRBJ2-7; D remains ambiguous. The germline V gene has CDR1 MNHNS and CDR2 SASEGT. This CDR3 is built from 14 residues. V lost 4 bases and J lost 4, with 14 bases in between. CDR3 sequence: CASSGWAQAYEQYF. CDR3 nucleotides: TGTGCCAGCAGTGGTTGGGCCCAAGCTTACGAGCAGTACTTC.

The V and J genes are TRBV9 and TRBJ2-3, with TRBD2 as a possible D gene (7 bases). The CDR3 runs 18 residues. The V end lost 0 bases, the J end lost 0 bases, and 17 bases lay between the germline ends. The germline CDR1 and CDR2 sequences are SGDLS and YYNGEE. This CDR3 is CASSVGGGGASSTDTQYF. The CDR3, as DNA: TGTGCCAGCAGCGTAGGAGGGGGGGGCGCCTCTAGCACAGATACGCAGTATTTT.

This clone has more than one count but fewer than ten. J is TRBJ2-1 and V is TRBV15; no definite D call. The V gene lost 2 bases and the J gene lost 7 bases, with 12 bases spanning the gap. This CDR3 is built from 14 residues. Germline values: CDR1 LNHNV, CDR2 YYDKDF (reference sequence). The CDR3, as DNA: TGTGCCACCAGCAGACCCGATCACGGGAATGAGCAGTTCTTC. Residues: CATSRPDHGNEQFF.

This clone was counted a few times. This chain uses TRBV6-5 with TRBJ1-5; 7 bases are a match to TRBD1. CDR1 and CDR2 (germline): MNHEY, SVGAGI. The CDR3 is 14 residues long. V lost 2 bases and J lost 6; bases outside the gene matches: 4. The CDR3 DNA follows: TGTGCCAGCAGTTACGCAGGGGGGCGTCAGCCCCAGCATTTT. Protein product: CASSYAGGRQPQHF.

The V and J genes are TRBV27 and TRBJ2-7, with TRBD2 identical over 7 bases. Trimming removed 2 bases from V and 6 bases from J; junction bases left unmatched: 7. Germline-derived CDR1 and CDR2 are MNHEY and SMNVEV (reference sequence). The CDR3 sequence is 14 residues long. The CDR3 nucleotides read TGTGCCAGCAGTTTAGGGAGGGCCTTGGGCGAGCAGTACTTC. This encodes CASSLGRALGEQYF.

The chain couples TRBV28 to TRBJ1-2, with 9 bases identical to TRBD1. V was clipped by 8 bases and J by 5 bases; unmatched bases: 9. This CDR3 is built from 14 residues. Germline CDR1 and CDR2: MDHEN and SYDVKM. This CDR3 reads CASSTGQGSYGYTF. For the CDR3, the DNA is TGTGCCAGCTCAACGGGACAGGGTTCGTATGGCTACACCTTC.

The gene calls are TRBV5-1 and TRBJ1-2; perhaps TRBD1 as D (6 bases). This CDR3 has 14 amino acids. Between the trimmed V and J ends, which lost 5 bases and 3 bases, there was a span of 14 bases. Germline-derived CDR1 and CDR2 are SGHRS and YFSETQ. CDR3 sequence reads: CASSKGGPDYGYTF. CDR3 coding DNA: TGCGCCAGCAGTAAGGGGGGGCCGGACTATGGCTACACCTTC.

This chain connects TRBV2 to TRBJ2-7; 7 positions match TRBD2. This CDR3 is 14 amino acids long. Looked up from germline, CDR1 is SNHLY and CDR2 is FYNNEI. The J segment lost 3 bases and the V segment lost 7 bases, leaving 9 bases of the junction unmatched. The CDR3 sequence is CASKGAGRSYEQYF. The DNA of the CDR3 is TGTGCCAGCAAGGGAGCGGGAAGAAGCTACGAGCAGTACTTC.

This chain uses TRBV15 with TRBJ2-2; TRBD1 matches at 10 bases. Germline V CDR1 and CDR2: LNHNV, YYDKDF (reference sequence). V lost 0 bases, J lost 6 bases, and 4 bases stayed unmatched. The CDR3 runs 16 residues. The CDR3 sequence: CATSRDRTGGAGELFF. Here the CDR3 DNA reads TGTGCCACCAGCAGAGATCGGACAGGGGGTGCCGGGGAGCTGTTTTTT.

V usage is TRBV6-1 and J usage is TRBJ2-2; D might be TRBD1 (5 bases). The CDR3 loop spans 15 amino acids. Germline CDR1 and CDR2: MNHNS and SASEGT. Trimming shortened V by 2 bases and J by 4 bases, and 11 bases separated the two germline ends. The CDR3 is CASSEQGRSTGELFF. In DNA, the CDR3 is TGTGCCAGCAGTGAACAGGGTAGAAGCACCGGGGAGCTGTTTTTT.

CDR3 amino acids: CASGRMMNTEAFF. The CDR3 DNA reads TGTGCCAGCGGCAGGATGATGAACACTGAAGCTTTCTTT. This chain connects TRBV7-2 to TRBJ1-1; D call uncertain. Trimming shortened V by 8 bases and J by 0 bases, and 10 bases separated the two germline ends. The CDR3 runs to 13 residues. CDR1 and CDR2 from the germline V gene are SGHTA and FQGNSA. Together with reference TRBV7-2 and TRBJ1-1, the CDR3 gives the full variable domain: GAGVSQSPSNKVTEKGKDVELRCDPISGHTALYWYRQSLGQGLEFLIYFQGNSAPDKSGLPSDRFSAERTGGSVSTLTIQRTQQEDSAVYLCASGRMMNTEAFFGQGTRLTVV.

This chain uses TRBV9 with TRBJ2-1, with 7 bases fitting TRBD2. The germline V gene encodes CDR1 SGDLS and CDR2 YYNGEE. Trimming cost V 0 bases and J 3 bases; bases outside gene matches: 6. CDR3 length equals 16 residues. The CDR3 here is CASSVGVAGRYNEQFF. CDR3 nucleotide sequence: TGTGCCAGCAGCGTAGGAGTAGCGGGTCGCTACAATGAGCAGTTCTTC.

V usage is TRBV5-1 and J usage is TRBJ2-7; D gene unclear. Germline V gene data show CDR1 as SGHRS and CDR2 as YFSETQ. The V end lost 4 bases, the J end lost 4 bases, and 24 bases lay between the germline ends. The CDR3 spans 17 residues. In DNA form, the CDR3 reads TGCGCCAGCAGCCCTCGGGTTTCTCTTCCGACGGATTACGAGCAGTACTTC. Translation: CASSPRVSLPTDYEQYF.

The rearrangement joins TRBV6-5 to TRBJ2-2; D remains ambiguous. This CDR3 is 15 amino acids long. Germline V gene sequence: CDR1 MNHEY, CDR2 SVGAGI. The V end was cut by 5 bases, the J end by 4 bases, with 14 bases between. Here the CDR3 reads CASSQFAAVTGELFF. CDR3 bases: TGTGCCAGCAGTCAGTTTGCGGCAGTCACCGGGGAGCTGTTTTTT.

This chain links TRBV25-1 with TRBJ2-1; D is possibly TRBD2 (5 bases). The germline CDR1 and CDR2 sequences are MGHDK and SYGVNS. The CDR3 has 18 residues. Trimming left V 4 bases short and J 2 bases short, with 21 bases between. CDR3 coding DNA: TGTGCCAGCAGTGGCGCTAGCAGGACCGGTGTAACCTACAATGAGCAGTTCTTC. It specifies CASSGASRTGVTYNEQFF.

The J gene is TRBJ1-2, the V gene TRBV7-8; 12 bases are shared with TRBD1. J was trimmed by 1 base and V by 5 bases; bases with no gene match: 5. The germline V gene has CDR1 SGHVS and CDR2 FQNEAQ. The CDR3 is 16 residues long. The CDR3 nucleotides are TGTGCCAGCAGCCCAGGGACAGGGGGCGTTAACTATGGCTACACCTTC. Translation gives CASSPGTGGVNYGYTF. Combining the CDR3 with reference TRBV7-8 and TRBJ1-2 gives the whole variable domain GAGVSQSPRYKVAKRGQDVALRCDPISGHVSLFWYQQALGQGPEFLTYFQNEAQLDKSGLPSDRFFAERPEGSVSTLKIQRTQQEDSAVYLCASSPGTGGVNYGYTFGSGTRLTVV.

The chain combines TRBV27 with TRBJ1-2; 7 bases fit TRBD1. The CDR3 sequence is 15 residues long. V shed 5 bases and J 0 bases; nucleotides not matched to a gene: 6. CDR1 is MNHEY, CDR2 SMNVEV, per germline (reference sequence). The DNA for the CDR3 is TGTGCCAGCAGTGCCCGACAGGGCCCTAACTATGGCTACACCTTC. It yields the protein CASSARQGPNYGYTF.

This clone was detected only once. J is TRBJ2-7 and V is TRBV28; weak D call: TRBD1 (5 bases). The CDR3 runs to 9 residues. Per the germline V gene, CDR1 is MDHEN and CDR2 is SYDVKM. Trimming left V 5 bases short and J 9 bases short, with 5 bases between. CDR3 sequence (DNA): TGTGCCAGCAGTAGGGGGCAGTACTTC. Encoded protein: CASSRGQYF.

V usage is TRBV7-3 and J usage is TRBJ2-1; TRBD2 matches 12 bases. Per germline, CDR1 SGHTA and CDR2 FQGTGA. The CDR3 contains 14 residues. With V trimmed by 5 bases and J by 6 bases, 2 bases remained unmatched. The CDR3 loop reads CASSASGGANEQFF. CDR3 DNA sequence: TGTGCCAGCAGCGCTAGCGGGGGGGCCAATGAGCAGTTCTTC.

The J gene is TRBJ2-7, the V gene TRBV6-5; 9 bases fit TRBD1. The trim removed 6 bases at V and 3 bases at J, leaving 6 bases unmatched. Germline CDR1 and CDR2: MNHEY and SVGAGI. The length of the CDR3 is 14 residues. The CDR3 nucleotides read TGTGCCAGCAGAACTCAGACAGGGGGCTACGAGCAGTACTTC. Amino acids: CASRTQTGGYEQYF.

This clone has only a few counts. This rearrangement joins TRBV6-1 to TRBJ2-3; D is perhaps TRBD1 (5 bases). The CDR3 has 11 residues. V gave up 6 bases and J gave up 10 bases, with 11 bases separating them. The germline gives CDR1 MNHNS, CDR2 SASEGT. The CDR3 sequence: CASRETVPQYF. In DNA form, the CDR3 reads TGTGCCAGCAGGGAGACAGTCCCGCAGTATTTT.

This rearrangement joins TRBV7-2 to TRBJ2-3, with TRBD2 identical over 10 bases. The CDR3 runs 15 residues. V trimming: 5 bases; J trimming: 11 bases; junction bases outside the gene matches: 13. The germline V gene has CDR1 SGHTA and CDR2 FQGNSA. The CDR3 loop reads CASSLPRTSGMGQYF. In nucleotides, the CDR3 is TGTGCCAGCAGCCTCCCCCGGACTAGCGGTATGGGGCAGTATTTT.

The V gene is TRBV19, the J gene TRBJ2-3; no clear D. CDR3 length: 14 amino acids. The germline gives CDR1 LNHDA, CDR2 SQIVND (reference sequence). Trimming removed 2 bases from V and 2 bases from J, with 8 bases in between. The CDR3 nucleotides read TGTGCCAGTAGTATAAGATCTAACACAGATACGCAGTATTTT. Its translation: CASSIRSNTDTQYF.

This sequence joins TRBV21-1 and TRBJ1-4; the DNA was not compared with TRBD1, the D call given in the table. TRBV21-1 corresponds to a pseudogene. This CDR3 region has 16 residues. This CDR3 is CASSKKTGATNEKLFF. CDR3 DNA sequence: TGTGCCAGCAGTAAAAAGACAGGAGCAACTAATGAAAAACTGTTTTTT.

This clone was found once. The chain links TRBV7-9 to TRBJ1-1, with TRBD1 as a possible D gene (5 bases). The germline V and J ends were trimmed by 5 bases and 6 bases, with 16 bases remaining between them. The CDR3 sequence is 14 residues long. The V gene's germline CDR1 is SEHNR and CDR2 FQNEAQ (reference sequence). The CDR3 DNA reads as TGTGCCAGCAGCCTAGAGGGTAAGGGGTCTGAAGCTTTCTTT. Translating gives CASSLEGKGSEAFF.

This clone was detected only a few times. The chain uses TRBV9 and TRBJ2-7, with a tentative D call TRBD2 (7 bases). The CDR3 runs to 14 residues. V was pared by 2 bases and J by 1 base, with 10 bases between. Germline CDR1 and CDR2: SGDLS and YYNGEE. The CDR3 protein is CASSVGGQSYEQYF. The CDR3 DNA sequence: TGTGCCAGCAGCGTGGGGGGGCAATCCTACGAGCAGTACTTC. Full variable domain (remainder filled in from reference TRBV9 and TRBJ2-7): DSGVTQTPKHLITATGQRVTLRCSPRSGDLSVYWYQQSLDQGLQFLIQYYNGEERAKGNILERFSAQQFPDLHSELNLSSLELGDSALYFCASSVGGQSYEQYFGPGTRLTVT.

This chain connects TRBV7-2 to TRBJ2-7; weak D call: TRBD2 (6 bases). The CDR3 is 13 amino acids. Trimming removed 3 bases from V and 2 bases from J, with 8 bases in between. Per the germline V gene, CDR1 is SGHTA and CDR2 is FQGNSA. The CDR3 bases are TGTGCCAGCAGCTTCGGCGGGACCTACGAGCAGTACTTC. It codes for CASSFGGTYEQYF.